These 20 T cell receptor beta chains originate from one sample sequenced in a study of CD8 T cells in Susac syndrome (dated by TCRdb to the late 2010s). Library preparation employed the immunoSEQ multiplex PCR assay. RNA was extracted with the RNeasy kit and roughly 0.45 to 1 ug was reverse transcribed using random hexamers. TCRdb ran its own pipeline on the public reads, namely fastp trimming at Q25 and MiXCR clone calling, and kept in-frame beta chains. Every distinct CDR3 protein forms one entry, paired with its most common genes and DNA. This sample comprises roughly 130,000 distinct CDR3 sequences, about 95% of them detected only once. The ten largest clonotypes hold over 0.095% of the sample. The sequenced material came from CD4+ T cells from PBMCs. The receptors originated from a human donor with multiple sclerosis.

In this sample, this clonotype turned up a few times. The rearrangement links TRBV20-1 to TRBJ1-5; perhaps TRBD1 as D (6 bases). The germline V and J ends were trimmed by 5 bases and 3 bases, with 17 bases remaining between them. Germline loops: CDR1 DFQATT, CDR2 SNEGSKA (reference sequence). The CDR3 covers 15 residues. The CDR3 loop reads CSAPGGGGDNQPQHF. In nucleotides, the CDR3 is TGCAGTGCTCCCGGAGGGGGTGGAGACAATCAGCCCCAGCATTTT.

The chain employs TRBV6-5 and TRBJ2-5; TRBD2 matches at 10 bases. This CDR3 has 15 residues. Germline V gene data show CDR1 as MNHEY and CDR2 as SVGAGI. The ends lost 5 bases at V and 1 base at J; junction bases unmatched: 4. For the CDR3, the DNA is TGTGCCAGCAGTCGGACTAGCGGCCCCCAAGAGACCCAGTACTTC. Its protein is CASSRTSGPQETQYF.

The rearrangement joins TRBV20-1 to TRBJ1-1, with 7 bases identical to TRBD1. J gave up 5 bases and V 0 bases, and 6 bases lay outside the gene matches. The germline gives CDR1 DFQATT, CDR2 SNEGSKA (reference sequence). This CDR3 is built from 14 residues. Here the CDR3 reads CSARDQGDATEAFF. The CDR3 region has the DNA TGCAGTGCTAGAGACCAGGGGGATGCTACTGAAGCTTTCTTT.

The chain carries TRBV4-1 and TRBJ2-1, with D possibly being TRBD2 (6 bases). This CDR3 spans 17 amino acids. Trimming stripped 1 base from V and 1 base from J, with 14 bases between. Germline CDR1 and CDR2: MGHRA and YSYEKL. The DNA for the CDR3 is TGCGCCAGCAGCCAAGGGGGACTCCGTGCGTCCTACAATGAGCAGTTCTTC. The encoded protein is CASSQGGLRASYNEQFF.

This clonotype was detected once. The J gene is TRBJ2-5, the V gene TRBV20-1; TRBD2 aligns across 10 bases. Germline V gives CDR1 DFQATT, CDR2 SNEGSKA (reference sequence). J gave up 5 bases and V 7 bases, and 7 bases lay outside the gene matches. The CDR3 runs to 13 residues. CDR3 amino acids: CSVSSGSWETQYF. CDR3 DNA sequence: TGCAGTGTTTCTAGCGGGAGTTGGGAGACCCAGTACTTC.

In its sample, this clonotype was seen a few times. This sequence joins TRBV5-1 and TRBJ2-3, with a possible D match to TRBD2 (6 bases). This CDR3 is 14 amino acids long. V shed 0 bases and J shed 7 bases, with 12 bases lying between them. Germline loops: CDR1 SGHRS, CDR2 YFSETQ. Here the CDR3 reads CASSLASGANTQYF. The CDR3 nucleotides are TGCGCCAGCAGCTTGGCCTCGGGAGCTAATACGCAGTATTTT.

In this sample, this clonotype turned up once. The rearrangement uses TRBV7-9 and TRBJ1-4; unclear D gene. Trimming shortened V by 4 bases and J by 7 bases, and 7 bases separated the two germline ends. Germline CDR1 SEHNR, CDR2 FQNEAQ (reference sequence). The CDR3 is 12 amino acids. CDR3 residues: CASSSSSEKLFF. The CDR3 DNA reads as TGTGCCAGCAGCTCCTCGAGTGAAAAACTGTTTTTT.

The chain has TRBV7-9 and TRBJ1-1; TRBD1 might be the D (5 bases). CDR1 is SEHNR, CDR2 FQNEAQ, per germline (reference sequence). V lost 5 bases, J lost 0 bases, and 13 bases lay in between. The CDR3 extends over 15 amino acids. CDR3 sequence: CASSPAGGLNTEAFF. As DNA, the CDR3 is TGTGCCAGCAGCCCAGCGGGGGGTCTGAACACTGAAGCTTTCTTT.

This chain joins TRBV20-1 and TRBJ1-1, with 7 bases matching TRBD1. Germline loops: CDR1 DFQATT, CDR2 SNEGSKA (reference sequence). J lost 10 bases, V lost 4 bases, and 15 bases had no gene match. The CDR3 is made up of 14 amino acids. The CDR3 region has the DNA TGCAGTGCTACCGGGACAGTAGGTGAAATAGGAGCTTTCTTT. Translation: CSATGTVGEIGAFF.

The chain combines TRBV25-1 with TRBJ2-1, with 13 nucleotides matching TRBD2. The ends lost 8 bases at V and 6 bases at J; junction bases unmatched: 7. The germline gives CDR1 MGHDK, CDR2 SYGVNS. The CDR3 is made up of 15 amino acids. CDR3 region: CASGGLAGIGNEQFF. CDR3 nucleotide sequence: TGTGCCAGCGGGGGACTAGCGGGAATTGGCAATGAGCAGTTCTTC.

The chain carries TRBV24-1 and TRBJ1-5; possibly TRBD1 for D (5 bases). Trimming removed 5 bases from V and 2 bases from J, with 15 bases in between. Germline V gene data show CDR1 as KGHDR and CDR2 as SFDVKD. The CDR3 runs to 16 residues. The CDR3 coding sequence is TGTGCCACCAGTGGAGAGGGACGGGGAGGCAATCAGCCCCAGCATTTT. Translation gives CATSGEGRGGNQPQHF.

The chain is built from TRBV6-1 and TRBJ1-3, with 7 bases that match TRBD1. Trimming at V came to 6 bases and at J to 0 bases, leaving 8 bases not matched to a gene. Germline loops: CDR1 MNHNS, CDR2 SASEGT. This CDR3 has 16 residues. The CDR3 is CASRRGQSHSGNTIYF. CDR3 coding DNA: TGTGCCAGCAGAAGGGGACAGTCCCACTCTGGAAACACCATATATTTT.

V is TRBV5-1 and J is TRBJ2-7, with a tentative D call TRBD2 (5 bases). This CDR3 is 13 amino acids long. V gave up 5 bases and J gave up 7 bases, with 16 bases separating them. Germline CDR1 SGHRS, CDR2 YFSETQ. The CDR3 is CASRNYGRGEQYF. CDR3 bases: TGCGCCAGCAGAAATTACGGCCGAGGGGAGCAGTACTTC.

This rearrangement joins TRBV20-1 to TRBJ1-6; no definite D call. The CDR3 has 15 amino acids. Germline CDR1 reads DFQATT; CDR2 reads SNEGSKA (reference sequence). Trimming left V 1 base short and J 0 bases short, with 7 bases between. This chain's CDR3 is CSARVLHSYNSPLHF. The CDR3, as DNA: TGCAGTGCTAGAGTTCTTCACTCCTATAATTCACCCCTCCACTTT.

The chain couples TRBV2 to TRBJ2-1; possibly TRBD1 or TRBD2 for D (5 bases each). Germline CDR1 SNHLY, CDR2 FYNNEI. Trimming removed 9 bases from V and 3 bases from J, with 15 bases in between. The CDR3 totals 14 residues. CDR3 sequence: CARRDAELYNEQFF. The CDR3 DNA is TGTGCCAGAAGGGACGCCGAGCTCTACAATGAGCAGTTCTTC. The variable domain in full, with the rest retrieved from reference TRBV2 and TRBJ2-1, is EPEVTQTPSHQVTQMGQEVILRCVPISNHLYFYWYRQILGQKVEFLVSFYNNEISEKSEIFDDQFSVERPDGSNFTLKIRSTKLEDSAMYFCARRDAELYNEQFFGPGTRLTVL.

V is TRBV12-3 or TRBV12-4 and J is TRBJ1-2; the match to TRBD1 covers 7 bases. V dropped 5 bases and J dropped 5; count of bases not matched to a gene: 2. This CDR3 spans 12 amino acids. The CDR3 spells CASSPTGYGYTF. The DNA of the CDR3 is TGTGCCAGCAGTCCGACAGGGTATGGCTACACCTTC.

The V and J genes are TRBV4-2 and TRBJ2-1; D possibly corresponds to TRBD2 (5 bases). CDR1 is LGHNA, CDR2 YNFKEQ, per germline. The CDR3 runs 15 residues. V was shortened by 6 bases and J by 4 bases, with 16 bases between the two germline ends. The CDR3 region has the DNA TGTGCCAGCAGACCCGGAGGATCGGGGTACAATGAGCAGTTCTTC. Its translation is CASRPGGSGYNEQFF.

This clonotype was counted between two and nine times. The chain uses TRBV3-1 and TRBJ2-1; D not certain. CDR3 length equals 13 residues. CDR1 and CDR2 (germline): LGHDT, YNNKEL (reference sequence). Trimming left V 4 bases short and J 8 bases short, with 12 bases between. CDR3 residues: CASSRTGRHEQFF. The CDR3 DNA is TGTGCCAGCAGCCGAACCGGTCGGCATGAGCAGTTCTTC.

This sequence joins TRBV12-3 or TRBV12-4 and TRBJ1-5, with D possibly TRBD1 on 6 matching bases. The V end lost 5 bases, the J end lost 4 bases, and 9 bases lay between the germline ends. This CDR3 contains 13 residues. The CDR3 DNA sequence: TGTGCCAGCAGTACAGGGTCTAATCAGCCCCAGCATTTT. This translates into CASSTGSNQPQHF.

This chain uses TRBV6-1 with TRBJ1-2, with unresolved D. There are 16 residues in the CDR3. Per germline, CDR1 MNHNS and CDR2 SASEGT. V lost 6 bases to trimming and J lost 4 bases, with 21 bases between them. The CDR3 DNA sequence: TGTGCCAGCAGGCCCCTTACAGTCCCCCGGGGCTATGGCTACACCTTC. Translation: CASRPLTVPRGYGYTF.